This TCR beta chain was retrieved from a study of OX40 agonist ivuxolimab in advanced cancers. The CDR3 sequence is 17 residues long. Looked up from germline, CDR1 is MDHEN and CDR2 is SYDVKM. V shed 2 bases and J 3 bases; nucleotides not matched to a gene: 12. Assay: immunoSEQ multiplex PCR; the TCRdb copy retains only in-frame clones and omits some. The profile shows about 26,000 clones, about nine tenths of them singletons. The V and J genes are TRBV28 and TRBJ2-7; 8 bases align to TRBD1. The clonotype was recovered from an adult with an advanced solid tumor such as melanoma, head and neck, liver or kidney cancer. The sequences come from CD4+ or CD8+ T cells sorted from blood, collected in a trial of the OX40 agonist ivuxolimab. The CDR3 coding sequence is TGTGCCAGCAGTTTACCTTCCGCGGGACAGGATCTCTACGAGCAGTACTTC. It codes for CASSLPSAGQDLYEQYF.